The clone carrying this TCR beta chain was detected a few times. CDR3 length: 13 residues. Trimming removed 0 bases at V and 5 bases at J, with 7 bases between. Germline lookup yields CDR1 SGHVS and CDR2 FNYEAQ. These data come from a study of graft-versus-host responses after intestinal transplantation. Background on the study: Following induction with anti-thymocyte globulin, all recipients were given tacrolimus and steroids for about three years.

TCRdb keeps only in-frame clones here, not all; method: immunoSEQ multiplex PCR. In the table there are 15,000 to 20,000 clones, around 76% of which are singletons. Graft tissue processing released intraepithelial and lamina propria lymphocytes. The receptor was derived from a human patient who received an intestinal transplant, so some T cells may come from the graft donor. The sample was ileum tissue, taken about 20 days after intestinal transplant. The rearrangement links TRBV7-6 to TRBJ2-5; D ambiguous. In DNA, the CDR3 is TGTGCCAGCAGCTTAGCGTTCGGGGAGACCCAGTACTTC. Its translation: CASSLAFGETQYF. Full variable domain (remainder filled in from reference TRBV7-6 and TRBJ2-5): GAGVSQSPRYKVTKRGQDVALRCDPISGHVSLYWYRQALGQGPEFLTYFNYEAQQDKSGLPNDRFSAERPEGSISTLTIQRTEQRDSAMYRCASSLAFGETQYFGPGTRLLVL.